Listed here are 15 T cell receptor beta chains from one sample, sequenced in a study of cytomegalovirus exposure and HLA in healthy donors. The PCR had 60 Vbeta and 13 Jbeta primers. Some clones are missing from TCRdb's copy, which holds only in-frame ones; the method was immunoSEQ multiplex PCR. The sample holds some 150,000 clones, around 87% seen once. Input material: PBMCs. These receptor sequences come from a woman aged 25 to 39 in good health and CMV-seronegative.

V usage is TRBV15 and J usage is TRBJ1-2, with 8 bases aligning to TRBD1. CDR3 size: 16 residues. The J segment lost 8 bases and the V segment lost 3 bases, leaving 14 bases of the junction unmatched. Germline CDR1 is LNHNV and CDR2 is YYDKDF (reference sequence). CDR3 sequence (DNA): TGTGCCACCAGCAGCCACCGGGGGCAGGGGGCTCGAGGCTACACCTTC. Translation: CATSSHRGQGARGYTF.

The rearrangement joins TRBV12-2 to TRBJ1-5; the tabulated D call, TRBD1, remains unverified against the DNA. TRBV12-2 is an annotated pseudogene. The CDR3 length is 20 residues. The CDR3 nucleotides are TGTGCAAGTCGCTTAGCGCGCCTGGGACAGGGTCAATATAGCAATCAGCCCCAGCATTTT. Its protein is CASRLARLGQGQYSNQPQHF.

V gene TRBV6-5 combines with J gene TRBJ1-2; D is unclear. V lost 4 bases to trimming and J lost 4 bases, with 13 bases between them. The length of the CDR3 is 14 residues. Germline CDR1 MNHEY, CDR2 SVGAGI. CDR3 DNA sequence: TGTGCCAGCAGTTTGGAGAGGCGGCGCTATGGCTACACCTTC. It translates to CASSLERRRYGYTF.

The chain employs TRBV9 and TRBJ2-5; D is unresolved. The CDR3 contains 12 residues. Germline assignment: CDR1 SGDLS and CDR2 YYNGEE. V was shortened by 3 bases and J by 2 bases, with 5 bases between the two germline ends. CDR3 nucleotide sequence: TGTGCCAGCAGCGACATTCAAGAGACCCAGTACTTC. Protein sequence: CASSDIQETQYF.

The V gene is TRBV9, the J gene TRBJ1-6, with D uncertain. CDR3 size: 16 residues. Germline loops: CDR1 SGDLS, CDR2 YYNGEE. Trimming shortened V by 4 bases and J by 0 bases, and 11 bases separated the two germline ends. In DNA, the CDR3 is TGTGCCAGCAGCAGATCCTGGAGCTCCTATAATTCACCCCTCCACTTT. Translated, it gives CASSRSWSSYNSPLHF.

This clone has only a few counts. The V call is TRBV7-2, the J call TRBJ2-1; D is unresolved. The germline V and J ends were trimmed by 3 bases and 5 bases, with 11 bases remaining between them. This CDR3 contains 14 residues. Germline-derived CDR1 and CDR2 are SGHTA and FQGNSA. This chain's CDR3 is CASSLITQNNEQFF. The CDR3 DNA sequence: TGTGCCAGCAGCTTGATAACGCAGAACAATGAGCAGTTCTTC.

The gene calls are TRBV13 and TRBJ2-7; possibly TRBD1 for D (5 bases). The ends were cut back, 2 bases at V and 2 bases at J, with 10 bases in the middle. CDR1 PRHDT and CDR2 FYEKMQ come from the germline V gene (reference sequence). CDR3 length: 14 residues. The CDR3 here is CASSLQQAAYEQYF. In DNA, the CDR3 is TGTGCCAGCAGCTTACAACAGGCTGCCTACGAGCAGTACTTC.

The rearrangement joins TRBV4-2 to TRBJ2-7; D may be TRBD1 (5 bases). Germline V gives CDR1 LGHNA, CDR2 YNFKEQ. V shed 1 base and J shed 1 base, with 11 bases lying between them. CDR3 length: 15 amino acids. The CDR3 DNA follows: TGTGCCAGCAGCCAAGGGGGCGACTTATCCTACGAGCAGTACTTC. Its protein is CASSQGGDLSYEQYF.

This chain links TRBV7-9 with TRBJ2-1, with 12 bases matching TRBD2. V was clipped by 5 bases and J by 3 bases; unmatched bases: 8. The germline CDR1 and CDR2 sequences are SEHNR and FQNEAQ (reference sequence). The CDR3 runs to 17 residues. CDR3 sequence reads: CASSPQASGRVYNEQFF. The CDR3 DNA reads as TGTGCCAGCAGCCCCCAGGCTAGCGGGAGGGTCTACAATGAGCAGTTCTTC.

The V and J genes are TRBV7-8 and TRBJ1-1; 7 bases match TRBD1. The J segment lost 0 bases and the V segment lost 7 bases, leaving 5 bases of the junction unmatched. Per germline, CDR1 SGHVS and CDR2 FQNEAQ. CDR3 length: 14 residues. The CDR3 DNA reads TGTGCCAGCACCTTGACAGGGCTGAACACTGAAGCTTTCTTT. Translated, it gives CASTLTGLNTEAFF. The full variable domain, in which reference TRBV7-8 and TRBJ1-1 provide the parts outside the CDR3, is GAGVSQSPRYKVAKRGQDVALRCDPISGHVSLFWYQQALGQGPEFLTYFQNEAQLDKSGLPSDRFFAERPEGSVSTLKIQRTQQEDSAVYLCASTLTGLNTEAFFGQGTRLTVV.

This sequence joins TRBV7-9 and TRBJ2-7, with TRBD2 identical over 10 bases. This CDR3 is 18 amino acids long. Trimming at V came to 4 bases and at J to 4 bases, leaving 16 bases not matched to a gene. Per the germline V gene, CDR1 is SEHNR and CDR2 is FQNEAQ (reference sequence). The CDR3 DNA reads as TGTGCCAGCAGCTCCGACAAGGACTCTAGCGGGAGTTTTTACGAGCAGTACTTC. Residues: CASSSDKDSSGSFYEQYF.

The chain has TRBV18 and TRBJ2-5; TRBD2 matches at 11 bases. The germline V gene encodes CDR1 KGHSH and CDR2 LQKENI. The CDR3 contains 16 residues. Trimming removed 3 bases from V and 0 bases from J; junction bases left unmatched: 3. The CDR3 sequence: CASSPTSGTYQETQYF. The CDR3 bases are TGTGCCAGCTCACCGACTAGCGGGACGTACCAAGAGACCCAGTACTTC. The variable domain in full, completed from reference TRBV18 and TRBJ2-5, reads NAGVMQNPRHLVRRRGQEARLRCSPMKGHSHVYWYRQLPEEGLKFMVYLQKENIIDESGMPKERFSAEFPKEGPSILRIQQVVRGDSAAYFCASSPTSGTYQETQYFGPGTRLLVL.

CDR3: CAASGGAGNTIYF. The DNA of the CDR3 is TGTGCCGCTTCGGGGGGGGCTGGAAACACCATATATTTT. The chain recombines TRBV6-1 with TRBJ1-3; D may be TRBD1 (5 bases). Germline loops: CDR1 MNHNS, CDR2 SASEGT. The CDR3 length is 13 residues. Between the trimmed V and J ends, which lost 11 bases and 2 bases, there was a span of 13 bases.

The chain joins TRBV7-2 to TRBJ2-1; possible D gene TRBD1, 6 bases. Germline V gene sequence: CDR1 SGHTA, CDR2 FQGNSA. The CDR3 contains 15 residues. The V and J ends lost 4 bases and 5 bases respectively, with 15 bases between them. The CDR3 DNA reads as TGTGCCAGCAGCTCCTTCACAGGGTTCGACAATGAGCAGTTCTTC. This encodes CASSSFTGFDNEQFF.

Remarks on this clone: Relative to the germline gene, one junction end is altered; a read error may explain this. The chain links TRBV5-4 to TRBJ2-7; D is possibly TRBD2 (7 bases). Germline V gene lookup returns CDR1 SGHNT and CDR2 YYREEE (reference sequence). The CDR3 spans 11 residues. The CDR3 spells CASSGGGLRDF. The CDR3 bases are TGTGCCAGCAGTGGGGGGGGCCTTCGGGATTTC.